This T cell receptor (beta chain) was recovered during a study of early T cells in non-severe SARS-CoV-2 infection (dated by TCRdb to the early 2020s). About the study as a whole: Bulk RNA from unsorted whole blood was used for TCR sequencing, so alpha and beta chains could not be paired.

Set within a cohort of healthcare workers in London, UK, this nested case-control study involved weekly PCR testing of nasopharyngeal swabs along with blood sampling. Healthcare workers were recruited during the week of the UK lockdown, between 23 and 31 March 2020, and followed weekly for up to roughly 16 weeks. The study at large found these results: VDJdb matching was skewed toward anti-spike CD8 responses and likely underestimated virus-specific expansions, missing private and CD4 specificities.

This clonotype appeared many times. Its antigen remains unidentified. No base qualities exist here, and no much larger clone lies one base off it. The library was obtained by 5' RACE. Sequencing used a NextSeq 500. The TCR library protocol attached unique molecular identifiers to individual cDNA molecules to correct for sequencing error and PCR bias. Sequencing covered both TCR alpha and beta chains, and within each sample the abundances of alpha and beta sequences were tightly co-correlated. The paper's processing steps were these. V gene, J gene and CDR3 annotation of TCR sequences was performed with Decombinator V4. TCRs were defined as expanded if a significant change between any two time points was detected under a Poisson model with p below 0.0001. TCR abundances were normalised to the total number of TCRs sequenced in each sample and reported as counts per million. MAIT TCRs were defined by TRAV1-2 paired with TRAJ12, TRAJ20 or TRAJ33, and iNKT TCRs by TRAV10 paired with TRAJ18. A search of VDJdb, accessed on 1 November 2021, was run for TCRs annotated to CMV, EBV and SARS-CoV-2, with TCRs annotated for multiple antigens excluded. TCRdb trimmed the raw reads at Q25, called clones with MiXCR and kept productive beta chains. Rows are unified per CDR3 protein, each entry keeping the most common DNA and genes. The V and J calls reflect TCRdb's pipeline rather than the authors' work. The sample table contains 40,000 to 50,000 distinct CDR3 sequences; only one count was recorded for roughly 6.6% of them. The ten most abundant clones make up approximately 5% of the sample.

The CDR3 contains 11 residues, cysteine and phenylalanine counted. The only DNA kept is the CDR3, 33 bases in frame from the first base. Deletion took 3 bases off V and 5 bases off J, with a span of 5 bases between the germline ends. The CDR1 and CDR2 encoded by the germline V gene are SGHDN and FVKESK. The sequence joins TRBV14 to TRBJ2-7; the D gene remains uncertain. Sequenced: whole blood. The receptor's source is an adult who was a healthcare worker with PCR-confirmed SARS-CoV-2 infection or an uninfected control (not recorded which). For the CDR3, the sequence is CASSQVNEQYF. Here is the DNA: TGTGCCAGCAGCCAGGTAAACGAGCAGTACTTC.